This T cell receptor beta chain was profiled in a study of blood T cell repertoires in COVID-19. Study at large: Nucleic acid was either cDNA or gDNA, and it came from T cells, B-cell-depleted T cells, or PBMCs.

The repertoire was sequenced with immunoSEQ multiplex PCR; TCRdb's copy has only in-frame clones and lacks some. This sample yields about 290,000 clones, of which approximately 89% are seen a single time; around 10% belongs to the top ten. CDR1 is MNHEY, CDR2 SMNVEV, per germline (reference sequence). V was cut by 3 bases and J by 0 bases, with 6 bases left in between. The CDR3 is 14 amino acids. J is TRBJ2-1 and V is TRBV27; D uncertain. The clonotype originates from a woman aged 25 to 39 with COVID-19, enrolled during active disease. Sample: peripheral blood. The CDR3: CASSFHSSYNEQFF. CDR3 DNA: TGTGCCAGCAGTTTCCACAGCTCCTACAATGAGCAGTTCTTC.